The present T cell receptor beta chain was sequenced within a study of control samples from healthy donors and cancer patients (dated by TCRdb to between 2020 and 2021). Trimming takes 3 bases from V and 1 base from J, and the germline ends sit 9 bases apart. Inclusive of the bounding cysteine and phenylalanine, the CDR3 is 14 residues long. The CDR3 DNA has 42 bases and is translated from base 1. CDR1 and CDR2, looked up from the germline V gene, are SGHVS and FQNEAQ. Comments on this clone: Its antigen has not been determined. Base qualities are not at hand, and no much larger clone is one base apart.

Receptors were amplified or captured by the immunoSEQ multiplex PCR assay. TCRdb re-hosts the immuneACCESS table, in-frame sequences only. Its copies lack some clones; in the studies checked, an unresolved V gene accounts for under half of them, and the cause for the rest is not known. The sample profile shows around 94,000 clones; 90% of them were found once. The ten most abundant clones make up under 4% of the sample. The clonotype originates from a woman aged 18-29 years in good health. The sample was blood. In this chain, TRBV7-8 is recombined with TRBJ1-1; tentative D gene TRBD1, with 5 bases matching. The DNA sequence reads TGTGCCAGCAGCTTTGCGACAGCGAACACTGAAGCTTTCTTT. This yields the protein CASSFATANTEAFF.